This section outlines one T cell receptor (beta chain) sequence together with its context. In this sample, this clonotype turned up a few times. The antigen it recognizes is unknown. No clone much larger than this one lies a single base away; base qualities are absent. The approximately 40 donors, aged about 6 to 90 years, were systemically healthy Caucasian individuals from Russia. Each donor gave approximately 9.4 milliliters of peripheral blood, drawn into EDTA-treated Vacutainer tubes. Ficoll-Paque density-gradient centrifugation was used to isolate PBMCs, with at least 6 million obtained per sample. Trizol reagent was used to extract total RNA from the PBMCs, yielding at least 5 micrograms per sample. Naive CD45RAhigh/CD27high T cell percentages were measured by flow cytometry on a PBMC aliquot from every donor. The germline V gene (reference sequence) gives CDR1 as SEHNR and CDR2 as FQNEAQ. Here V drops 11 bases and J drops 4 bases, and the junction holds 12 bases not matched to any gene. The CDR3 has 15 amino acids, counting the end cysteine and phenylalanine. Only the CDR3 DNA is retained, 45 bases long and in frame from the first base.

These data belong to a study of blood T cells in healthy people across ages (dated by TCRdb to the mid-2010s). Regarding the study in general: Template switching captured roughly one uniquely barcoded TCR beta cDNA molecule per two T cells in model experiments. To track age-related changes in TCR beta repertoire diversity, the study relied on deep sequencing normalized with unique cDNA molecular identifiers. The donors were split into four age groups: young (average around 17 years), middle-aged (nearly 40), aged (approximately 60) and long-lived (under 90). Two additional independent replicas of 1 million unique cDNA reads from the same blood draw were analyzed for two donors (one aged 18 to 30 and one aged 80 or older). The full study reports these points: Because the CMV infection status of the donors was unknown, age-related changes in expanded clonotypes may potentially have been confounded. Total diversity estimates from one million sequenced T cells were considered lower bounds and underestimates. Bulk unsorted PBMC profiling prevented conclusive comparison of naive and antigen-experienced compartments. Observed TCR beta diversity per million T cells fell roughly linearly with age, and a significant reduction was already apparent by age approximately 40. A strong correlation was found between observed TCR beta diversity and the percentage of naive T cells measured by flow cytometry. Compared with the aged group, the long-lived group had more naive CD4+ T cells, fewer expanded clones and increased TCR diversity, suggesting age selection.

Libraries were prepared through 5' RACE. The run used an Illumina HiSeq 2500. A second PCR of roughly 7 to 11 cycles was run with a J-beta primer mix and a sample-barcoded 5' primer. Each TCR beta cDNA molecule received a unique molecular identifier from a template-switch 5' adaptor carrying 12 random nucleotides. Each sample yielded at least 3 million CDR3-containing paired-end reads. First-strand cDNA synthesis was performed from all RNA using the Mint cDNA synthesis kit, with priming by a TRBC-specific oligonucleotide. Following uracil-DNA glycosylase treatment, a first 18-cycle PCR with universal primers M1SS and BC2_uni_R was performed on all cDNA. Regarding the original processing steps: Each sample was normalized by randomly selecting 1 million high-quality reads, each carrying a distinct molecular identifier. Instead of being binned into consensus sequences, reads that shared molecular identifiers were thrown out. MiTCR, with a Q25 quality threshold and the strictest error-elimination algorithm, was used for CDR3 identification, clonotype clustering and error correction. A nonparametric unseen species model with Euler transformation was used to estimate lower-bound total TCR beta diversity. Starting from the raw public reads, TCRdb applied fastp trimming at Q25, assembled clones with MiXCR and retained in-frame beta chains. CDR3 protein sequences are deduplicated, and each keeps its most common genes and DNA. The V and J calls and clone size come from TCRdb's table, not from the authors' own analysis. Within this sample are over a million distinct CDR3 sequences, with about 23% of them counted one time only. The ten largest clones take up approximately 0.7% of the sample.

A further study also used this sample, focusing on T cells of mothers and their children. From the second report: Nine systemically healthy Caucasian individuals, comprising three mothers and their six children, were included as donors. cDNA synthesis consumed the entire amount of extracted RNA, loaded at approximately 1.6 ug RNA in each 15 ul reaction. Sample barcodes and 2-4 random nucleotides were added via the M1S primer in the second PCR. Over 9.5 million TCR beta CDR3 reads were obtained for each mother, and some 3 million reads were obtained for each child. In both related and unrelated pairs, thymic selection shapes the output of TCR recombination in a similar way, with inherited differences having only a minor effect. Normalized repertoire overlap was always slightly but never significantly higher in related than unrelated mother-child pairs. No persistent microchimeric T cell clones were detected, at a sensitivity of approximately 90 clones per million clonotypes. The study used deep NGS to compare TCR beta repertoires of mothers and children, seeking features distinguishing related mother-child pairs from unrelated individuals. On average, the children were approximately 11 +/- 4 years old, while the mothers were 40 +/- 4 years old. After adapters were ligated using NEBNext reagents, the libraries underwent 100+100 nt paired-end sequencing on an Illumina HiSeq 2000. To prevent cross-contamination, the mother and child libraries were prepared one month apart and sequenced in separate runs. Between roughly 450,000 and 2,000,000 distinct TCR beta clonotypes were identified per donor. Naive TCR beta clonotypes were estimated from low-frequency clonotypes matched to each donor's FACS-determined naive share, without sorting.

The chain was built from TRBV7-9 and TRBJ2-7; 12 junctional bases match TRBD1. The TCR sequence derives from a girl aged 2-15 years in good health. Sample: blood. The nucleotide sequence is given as TGTGCCTCACGGGAGCCGGGACAGGGGGCTTACGAGCAGTACTTC. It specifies CASREPGQGAYEQYF.